Below, 26 T cell receptor beta chains from the same sample are listed, as sequenced in a study of OX40 agonist ivuxolimab in advanced cancers. Data came from immunoSEQ multiplex PCR; TCRdb stores just in-frame clones and leaves some out. The data show roughly 41,000 clones, over 75% seen once. Sequenced material: CD4+ or CD8+ T cells sorted from blood, taken in a trial of the OX40 agonist ivuxolimab. The receptors were sampled from an adult with an advanced solid tumor such as melanoma, head and neck, liver or kidney cancer.

The chain has TRBV19 and TRBJ1-5; D gene unclear. Deletions cut 7 bases from V and 0 bases from J, with 13 bases between. The CDR3 has 15 amino acids. CDR1 is LNHDA and CDR2 is SQIVND in the germline V gene (reference sequence). CDR3 protein: CASTDGGYSNQPQHF. The CDR3 DNA reads TGTGCCAGTACCGACGGAGGGTATAGCAATCAGCCCCAGCATTTT.

The J gene is TRBJ2-7, the V gene TRBV2, with 8 nucleotides matching TRBD2. Per the germline V gene, CDR1 is SNHLY and CDR2 is FYNNEI. CDR3 length: 15 residues. V shed 1 base and J 5 bases; nucleotides not matched to a gene: 7. The CDR3 DNA is TGTGCCAGCAGTGAAGGTTGGGGTAGCGGGGACGAGCAGTACTTC. Residues: CASSEGWGSGDEQYF. The whole variable domain, remainder taken from reference TRBV2 and TRBJ2-7, is EPEVTQTPSHQVTQMGQEVILRCVPISNHLYFYWYRQILGQKVEFLVSFYNNEISEKSEIFDDQFSVERPDGSNFTLKIRSTKLEDSAMYFCASSEGWGSGDEQYFGPGTRLTVT.

The chain employs TRBV30 and TRBJ2-7, with D perhaps TRBD2 (6 bases). Germline lookup yields CDR1 GTSNPN and CDR2 SVGIG (reference sequence). CDR3 length: 14 residues. V dropped 5 bases and J dropped 6 bases, with 20 bases sitting between them. CDR3 DNA sequence: TGTGCCTGGCGCGGCGACTCCCTGGGGGGCGAGCAGTACTTC. It encodes CAWRGDSLGGEQYF.

The chain recombines TRBV5-1 with TRBJ2-5; 7 bases map to TRBD1. Germline-derived CDR1 and CDR2 are SGHRS and YFSETQ. Unmatched junction bases numbered 10, after V lost 6 bases and J lost 2 bases. CDR3 length: 15 residues. The CDR3 sequence: CASILIPGQQETQYF. DNA of the CDR3: TGCGCCAGCATCCTGATCCCGGGACAGCAAGAGACCCAGTACTTC.

This chain joins TRBV5-6 and TRBJ1-5; unclear D gene. The ends were cut back, 4 bases at V and 3 bases at J, with 11 bases in the middle. The CDR3 is 14 amino acids. Germline V gives CDR1 SGHDT, CDR2 YYEEEE. The CDR3 here is CASSRAGINQPQHF. The CDR3 region has the DNA TGTGCCAGCAGCCGGGCCGGTATCAATCAGCCCCAGCATTTT.

The sample holds one count of this clone. V is TRBV2 and J is TRBJ2-2, with 7 bases fitting TRBD2. With 4 bases clipped from V and 5 bases from J, the junction kept 7 bases outside the gene matches. Germline values: CDR1 SNHLY, CDR2 FYNNEI. The CDR3 is made up of 15 amino acids. Here the CDR3 reads CASSGEGGRTGELFF. In DNA form, the CDR3 reads TGTGCCAGCAGTGGGGAGGGAGGTAGGACCGGGGAGCTGTTTTTT.

This rearrangement joins TRBV25-1 to TRBJ2-1, with D maybe TRBD1 (5 bases). Trimming cost V 1 base and J 9 bases, with 16 bases left between them. Germline loops: CDR1 MGHDK, CDR2 SYGVNS. This CDR3 contains 15 residues. CDR3 nucleotide sequence: TGTGCCAGCAGTGAATCGGGCCAGGGTTTAGGTGAGCAGTTCTTC. It codes for CASSESGQGLGEQFF.

The rearrangement uses TRBV4-1 and TRBJ2-5, with a weak D call TRBD2 (6 bases). The CDR3 has 15 residues. The ends were cut back, 0 bases at V and 5 bases at J, with 13 bases in the middle. From germline, CDR1 is MGHRA and CDR2 YSYEKL. DNA for the CDR3: TGCGCCAGCAGCCAAGAAGGGCTAGCGCAGGAGACCCAGTACTTC. It yields the protein CASSQEGLAQETQYF.

The chain couples TRBV19 to TRBJ1-1, with TRBD1 as a possible D gene (5 bases). V gave up 5 bases and J gave up 6 bases, with 19 bases separating them. This CDR3 comprises 15 residues. Germline CDR1 is LNHDA and CDR2 is SQIVND (reference sequence). CDR3 DNA: TGTGCCAGTAGTTTCCCGGGGCGGGGACTGGCTGAAGCTTTCTTT. It codes for CASSFPGRGLAEAFF. Looking up the rest from reference TRBV19 and TRBJ1-1 gives the full variable domain: DGGITQSPKYLFRKEGQNVTLSCEQNLNHDAMYWYRQDPGQGLRLIYYSQIVNDFQKGDIAEGYSVSREKKESFPLTVTSAQKNPTAFYLCASSFPGRGLAEAFFGQGTRLTVV.

The chain combines TRBV7-9 with TRBJ1-2, with 8 positions matching TRBD1. The junction had 8 bases not matched to a gene; V was cut back by 5 bases and J by 6 bases. This CDR3 is built from 14 residues. CDR1 and CDR2 from the germline V gene are SEHNR and FQNEAQ (reference sequence). The CDR3 reads CASSRGQGTNGYTF. The CDR3 nucleotides are TGTGCCAGCAGCCGCGGACAGGGTACGAATGGCTACACCTTC.

This clone has only one observation. This CDR3 reads CASSIWGGQNTEAFF. DNA for the CDR3: TGTGCCAGTAGTATCTGGGGGGGGCAAAACACTGAAGCTTTCTTT. The chain combines TRBV19 with TRBJ1-1; TRBD1 might be the D (6 bases). The V and J ends lost 3 bases and 2 bases respectively, with 13 bases between them. The CDR3 totals 15 residues. Germline-derived CDR1 and CDR2 are LNHDA and SQIVND (reference sequence). The variable domain in full, completed from reference TRBV19 and TRBJ1-1, reads DGGITQSPKYLFRKEGQNVTLSCEQNLNHDAMYWYRQDPGQGLRLIYYSQIVNDFQKGDIAEGYSVSREKKESFPLTVTSAQKNPTAFYLCASSIWGGQNTEAFFGQGTRLTVV.

This clone showed up just once. The chain employs TRBV18 and TRBJ2-5; TRBD1 aligns across 8 bases. This CDR3 is built from 19 residues. Germline loops: CDR1 KGHSH, CDR2 LQKENI. J was trimmed by 2 bases and V by 2 bases; bases with no gene match: 16. The CDR3 DNA is TGTGCCAGCTCACCAGCCCCCTCCAGGGGGCGAGGATCACAAGAGACCCAGTACTTC. Translated: CASSPAPSRGRGSQETQYF.

This rearrangement joins TRBV30 to TRBJ1-4; 9 nucleotides agree with TRBD1. Trimming took 7 bases from V and 9 from J; bases not matched to a gene: 9. CDR1 and CDR2 (germline): GTSNPN, SVGIG (reference sequence). The CDR3 loop spans 13 amino acids. CDR3 amino acids: CASYRGQGKKLFF. DNA of the CDR3: TGTGCCTCTTACAGGGGGCAAGGTAAAAAACTGTTTTTT.

This clone was counted a single time. V usage is TRBV6-6 and J usage is TRBJ2-3; a possible D gene is TRBD2 (6 bases). Germline V gene sequence: CDR1 MNHNY, CDR2 SVGAGI (reference sequence). The CDR3 sequence is 15 residues long. The germline V and J ends were trimmed by 4 bases and 4 bases, with 15 bases remaining between them. The CDR3 spells CASSSGGLAADTQYF. Written as DNA, the CDR3 is TGTGCCAGCAGTTCCGGGGGTCTGGCGGCAGATACGCAGTATTTT.

The gene calls are TRBV6-1 and TRBJ1-1; TRBD1 matches 7 bases. Germline lookup yields CDR1 MNHNS and CDR2 SASEGT. The CDR3 length is 13 residues. V gave up 6 bases and J gave up 5 bases; unmatched junction bases: 6. The CDR3 region has the DNA TGTGCCAGCAGGAACACAGGGGAGACTGAAGCTTTCTTT. This encodes CASRNTGETEAFF.

This chain joins TRBV6-4 and TRBJ2-5; a possible D gene is TRBD2 (7 bases). V lost 6 bases, J lost 4 bases, and 12 bases lay in between. CDR1 is MRHNA, CDR2 SNTAGT, per germline. The CDR3 has 13 residues. CDR3 sequence reads: CASSQGGGETQYF. DNA for the CDR3: TGTGCCAGCAGCCAGGGAGGGGGAGAGACCCAGTACTTC.

The chain uses TRBV9 and TRBJ2-3; no definite D call. The CDR3 has 14 residues. V was clipped by 0 bases and J by 3 bases, with 8 bases between them. Germline CDR1 is SGDLS and CDR2 is YYNGEE. CDR3 protein: CASSVVSPTDTQYF. CDR3 nucleotide sequence: TGTGCCAGCAGCGTAGTGTCGCCTACAGATACGCAGTATTTT.

This rearrangement joins TRBV6-1 to TRBJ2-7; TRBD1 matches at 9 bases. V dropped 7 bases and J dropped 0; count of bases not matched to a gene: 7. CDR1 MNHNS and CDR2 SASEGT come from the germline V gene. The CDR3 spans 15 residues. The DNA of the CDR3 is TGTGCCAGCACGAGGGACAGGGCTAGCTCCTACGAGCAGTACTTC. It codes for CASTRDRASSYEQYF.

With regard to this clone: The identical CDR3 is also encoded by other nucleotide sequences in the sample. The gene calls are TRBV5-1 and TRBJ2-3, with D unclear. In germline, CDR1 is SGHRS, CDR2 YFSETQ. The CDR3 extends over 15 amino acids. V lost 1 base and J lost 0, with 9 bases in between. CDR3 coding DNA: TGCGCCAGCAGCTTGAGGACGGATAGCACAGATACGCAGTATTTT. This codes for CASSLRTDSTDTQYF.

This clone was detected only once. This may come from a read error, since a much larger clone is one base off. The chain combines TRBV7-8 with TRBJ1-6; the D gene is possibly TRBD1 (6 bases). The CDR3 spans 14 residues. Germline CDR1 reads SGHVS; CDR2 reads FQNEAQ. Here the CDR3 DNA reads TGTGCCAACAGCTCTTACAGGGAGAATTCACCCCTCCACTTT. Translating gives CANSSYRENSPLHF.

The rearrangement joins TRBV25-1 to TRBJ2-1; perhaps TRBD2 as D (6 bases). CDR3 length: 17 residues. Germline CDR1 reads MGHDK; CDR2 reads SYGVNS. V was shortened by 2 bases and J by 5 bases, with 19 bases between the two germline ends. The CDR3 protein is CASSETLAGTANNEQFF. In DNA, the CDR3 is TGTGCCAGCAGTGAAACTTTGGCGGGGACCGCCAACAATGAGCAGTTCTTC. The variable domain in full, with the rest retrieved from reference TRBV25-1 and TRBJ2-1, is EADIYQTPRYLVIGTGKKITLECSQTMGHDKMYWYQQDPGMELHLIHYSYGVNSTEKGDLSSESTVSRIRTEHFPLTLESARPSHTSQYLCASSETLAGTANNEQFFGPGTRLTVL.

This sequence joins TRBV19 and TRBJ1-2; 7 positions match TRBD1. Germline V CDR1 and CDR2: LNHDA, SQIVND (reference sequence). J lost 4 bases, V lost 0 bases, and 5 bases had no gene match. The CDR3 runs to 15 residues. The CDR3 DNA follows: TGTGCCAGTAGTATAGAGGCAGGGGGGTCCTATGGCTACACCTTC. Its translation: CASSIEAGGSYGYTF.

The chain uses TRBV7-9 and TRBJ2-5; TRBD2 matches 7 bases. The CDR3 has 14 amino acids. CDR1 SEHNR and CDR2 FQNEAQ come from the germline V gene (reference sequence). Germline trimming cut 1 base from V and 2 bases from J; bases unmatched to any gene: 1. Written as DNA, the CDR3 is TGTGCCAGCAGCTTAGGACTAGCTCAAGAGACCCAGTACTTC. It translates to CASSLGLAQETQYF.

In regard to this clone: Relative to the germline gene, one junction end is altered; a read error may explain this. This rearrangement joins TRBV7-7 to TRBJ2-6; D is unresolved. Germline lookup yields CDR1 SSHAT and CDR2 FNYEAQ (reference sequence). The CDR3 runs 13 residues. CDR3 nucleotides: TGTGCTAGCAGTCCCGACGGGGCCAACGTCCTGACTTTC. It specifies CASSPDGANVLTF.

This rearrangement joins TRBV4-1 to TRBJ1-2; D remains unclear. V was clipped by 1 base and J by 4 bases, with 10 bases between them. Germline loops: CDR1 MGHRA, CDR2 YSYEKL. This CDR3 is 14 amino acids long. The CDR3 protein is CASSQGPAFYGYTF. CDR3 coding DNA: TGCGCCAGCAGCCAAGGTCCTGCCTTCTATGGCTACACCTTC.

The chain recombines TRBV6-6 with TRBJ2-1; the D is unclear. Trimming took 2 bases from V and 8 from J, leaving 4 bases between them. The CDR3 contains 11 residues. The germline CDR1 and CDR2 sequences are MNHNY and SVGAGI (reference sequence). DNA for the CDR3: TGTGCCAGCAGTTACCTGGATGAGCAGTTCTTC. Translating gives CASSYLDEQFF.